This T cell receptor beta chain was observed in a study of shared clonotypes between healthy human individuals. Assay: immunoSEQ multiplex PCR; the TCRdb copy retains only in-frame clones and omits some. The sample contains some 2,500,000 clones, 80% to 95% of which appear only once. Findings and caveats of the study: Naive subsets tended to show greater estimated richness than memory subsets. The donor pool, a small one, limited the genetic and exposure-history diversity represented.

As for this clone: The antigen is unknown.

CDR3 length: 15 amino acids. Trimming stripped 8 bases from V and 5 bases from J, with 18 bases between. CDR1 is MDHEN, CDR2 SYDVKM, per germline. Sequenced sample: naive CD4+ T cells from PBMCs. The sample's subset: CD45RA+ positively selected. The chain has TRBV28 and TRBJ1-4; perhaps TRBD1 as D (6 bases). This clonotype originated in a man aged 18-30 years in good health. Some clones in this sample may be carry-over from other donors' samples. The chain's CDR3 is CASRVPATGNEKLFF. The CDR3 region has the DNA TGTGCCAGCCGTGTCCCAGCGACAGGAAATGAAAAACTGTTTTTT.